One and the same sample provided the 28 T cell receptor beta chains below, sequenced in a study of shared T cell receptors in the human thymus (dated by TCRdb to the early 2020s). The library was generated by the immunoSEQ multiplex PCR assay. The immuneACCESS repertoire file appears here via TCRdb, limited to in-frame rearrangements. These files lack a portion of the clones; in checked studies, under half of the deficit traces to unresolved V genes, and the cause of the others is not known. In all, the sample holds hundreds of thousands of clones, and about 90% of those were seen once. Jointly, the top ten make up 0.0094% of the sample. These data were likewise used in another study, on human thymus T cells.

Sequenced sample: thymocytes. All receptors derive from a boy younger than two with a congenital heart defect. Donor details come from another sample of the same person, matched by shared clones.

This sequence joins TRBV5-8 and TRBJ1-2; TRBD1 matches at 7 bases. The CDR3 runs to 16 residues. V lost 0 bases and J lost 5; bases outside the gene matches: 10. Germline CDR1 reads SGHTS; CDR2 reads YDEGEE. The CDR3 DNA is TGTGCCAGCAGCTTGGTTCTGAGGGGGCTGCGTTATGGCTACACCTTC. Translating gives CASSLVLRGLRYGYTF.

J is TRBJ2-5 and V is TRBV7-3; the match to TRBD2 covers 12 bases. The CDR3 sequence is 18 residues long. CDR1 and CDR2 (germline): SGHTA, FQGTGA. V trimming: 4 bases; J trimming: 2 bases; junction bases outside the gene matches: 11. The CDR3 region is CASSSLAGGPVSQETQYF. The CDR3 DNA sequence: TGTGCCAGCAGCTCCCTAGCGGGGGGGCCGGTTTCTCAAGAGACCCAGTACTTC.

The chain carries TRBV27 and TRBJ2-1; TRBD1 matches 8 bases. Per germline, CDR1 MNHEY and CDR2 SMNVEV (reference sequence). V lost 5 bases and J lost 6; bases outside the gene matches: 9. The CDR3 runs 15 residues. The CDR3 protein is CASSITRTGGNEQFF. As DNA, the CDR3 is TGTGCCAGCAGTATCACTCGCACAGGGGGCAATGAGCAGTTCTTC.

CDR3 in amino acids: CASSIWRTGGSGELFF. CDR3 in DNA: TGTGCCAGTAGTATCTGGAGGACAGGGGGTTCCGGGGAGCTGTTTTTT. The J gene is TRBJ2-2, the V gene TRBV19, with 10 nucleotides matching TRBD1. The CDR3 spans 16 residues. Germline V gives CDR1 LNHDA, CDR2 SQIVND (reference sequence). V shed 3 bases and J 6 bases; nucleotides not matched to a gene: 7. The whole variable domain, remainder taken from reference TRBV19 and TRBJ2-2, is DGGITQSPKYLFRKEGQNVTLSCEQNLNHDAMYWYRQDPGQGLRLIYYSQIVNDFQKGDIAEGYSVSREKKESFPLTVTSAQKNPTAFYLCASSIWRTGGSGELFFGEGSRLTVL.

As to this clone: A junction end diverges from the germline sequence, so it may reflect a read error. The V call is TRBV28, the J call TRBJ2-6, with a tentative D call TRBD1 (5 bases). The CDR3 sequence is 11 residues long. The germline CDR1 and CDR2 sequences are MDHEN and SYDVKM. The CDR3 nucleotides are TGTGCCACGGCTGGGGCCAACGCCCTGACTTTC. It specifies CATAGANALTF. The full variable domain, with the rest looked up from reference TRBV28 and TRBJ2-6, is DVKVTQSSRYLVKRTGEKVFLECVQDMDHENMFWYRQDPGLGLRLIYFSYDVKMKEKGDIPEGYSVSREKKERFSLILESASTNQTSMYLCATAGANALTFGAGSRLTVL.

The chain links TRBV5-1 to TRBJ2-3; D not resolved. The CDR3 is 13 amino acids. V shed 0 bases and J shed 6 bases, with 8 bases lying between them. Germline lookup yields CDR1 SGHRS and CDR2 YFSETQ. The CDR3 nucleotides read TGCGCCAGCAGCTTGGCCAGCGTTGATACGCAGTATTTT. It translates to CASSLASVDTQYF.

The V call is TRBV28, the J call TRBJ2-1; TRBD2 matches 10 bases. CDR3 length equals 19 residues. The V gene's germline CDR1 is MDHEN and CDR2 SYDVKM. Trimming at V came to 5 bases and at J to 5 bases, leaving 18 bases not matched to a gene. In DNA form, the CDR3 reads TGTGCCAGCAGTCCACTTCATGGGGCTAGCGGGGGATCGGACAATGAGCAGTTCTTC. This sequence encodes CASSPLHGASGGSDNEQFF.

The V gene is TRBV19, the J gene TRBJ1-5; D perhaps matches TRBD1 (5 bases). The CDR3 extends over 11 amino acids. Trimming pared 10 bases from V and 6 bases from J, leaving 10 bases between. CDR1 and CDR2 (germline): LNHDA, SQIVND (reference sequence). CDR3 DNA sequence: TGTGCCACCGGGGGTTTTCAGCCCCAGCATTTT. Its translation is CATGGFQPQHF. Complete variable domain (other parts from reference TRBV19 and TRBJ1-5): DGGITQSPKYLFRKEGQNVTLSCEQNLNHDAMYWYRQDPGQGLRLIYYSQIVNDFQKGDIAEGYSVSREKKESFPLTVTSAQKNPTAFYLCATGGFQPQHFGDGTRLSIL.

The chain employs TRBV4-2 and TRBJ2-6; D is uncertain. This CDR3 has 19 residues. Per the germline V gene, CDR1 is LGHNA and CDR2 is YNFKEQ. Between the trimmed V and J ends, which lost 1 base and 0 bases, there was a span of 16 bases. CDR3 in DNA: TGTGCCAGCAGCCAAGTTGCCCCTCCTAATAGCTCTGGGGCCAACGTCCTGACTTTC. This gives the protein CASSQVAPPNSSGANVLTF.

V and J are TRBV19 and TRBJ1-2; 9 nucleotides align to TRBD1. Germline CDR1 is LNHDA and CDR2 is SQIVND (reference sequence). This CDR3 spans 14 amino acids. Trimming took 0 bases from V and 7 from J; bases not matched to a gene: 3. The CDR3 region has the DNA TGTGCCAGTAGTATAGACCGGGACAGGGTTGGCTACACCTTC. This sequence encodes CASSIDRDRVGYTF.

The rearrangement links TRBV5-4 to TRBJ1-6, with TRBD1 matching 8 bases. The CDR3 sequence is 13 residues long. The V gene's germline CDR1 is SGHNT and CDR2 YYREEE (reference sequence). Trimming removed 7 bases from V and 12 bases from J; junction bases left unmatched: 9. In DNA, the CDR3 is TGTGCCAGCTTCGCGCAGGGGGCGGGACCCCTCCACTTT. This gives the protein CASFAQGAGPLHF.

The chain has TRBV14 and TRBJ1-5; the match to TRBD1 covers 11 bases. The germline V gene encodes CDR1 SGHDN and CDR2 FVKESK. The ends lost 4 bases at V and 6 bases at J; junction bases unmatched: 8. This CDR3 spans 16 amino acids. This CDR3 reads CASSPGNGTGGQPQHF. The CDR3 DNA reads TGTGCCAGCAGCCCCGGCAACGGGACAGGGGGTCAGCCCCAGCATTTT.

V is TRBV5-6 and J is TRBJ1-1; D is unresolved. CDR1 and CDR2 (germline): SGHDT, YYEEEE. The CDR3 is made up of 13 amino acids. Deletions cut 4 bases from V and 3 bases from J, with 10 bases between. CDR3 in amino acids: CASSRPSDTEAFF. The DNA for the CDR3 is TGTGCCAGCAGCCGACCAAGCGACACTGAAGCTTTCTTT.

This chain links TRBV9 with TRBJ2-2; D perhaps matches TRBD2 (5 bases). Germline V gene data show CDR1 as SGDLS and CDR2 as YYNGEE. The CDR3 consists of 14 residues. The V gene lost 0 bases and the J gene lost 7 bases, with 10 bases spanning the gap. The CDR3 is CASSVGVGGGELFF. In DNA, the CDR3 is TGTGCCAGCAGCGTAGGAGTAGGAGGCGGGGAGCTGTTTTTT.

The J gene is TRBJ1-1, the V gene TRBV7-4; 9 positions match TRBD1. This CDR3 spans 18 amino acids. Germline CDR1 is SGHVT and CDR2 is SQSDAQ. V gave up 5 bases and J gave up 1 base; unmatched junction bases: 14. The CDR3 sequence: CASSQTQDRGSANTEAFF. The CDR3 nucleotides read TGTGCCAGCAGCCAGACCCAGGACAGGGGTTCAGCGAACACTGAAGCTTTCTTT.

The chain combines TRBV15 with TRBJ2-5, with 9 bases aligning to TRBD1. CDR1 is LNHNV, CDR2 YYDKDF, per germline (reference sequence). CDR3 length: 16 amino acids. After removal of 3 bases from V and 2 bases from J, the junction contained 7 bases not matched to a gene. CDR3 bases: TGTGCCACCAGCAGGAGGGACAGGGATTCTCAAGAGACCCAGTACTTC. It is translated as CATSRRDRDSQETQYF. The variable domain in full, with the rest retrieved from reference TRBV15 and TRBJ2-5, is DAMVIQNPRYQVTQFGKPVTLSCSQTLNHNVMYWYQQKSSQAPKLLFHYYDKDFNNEADTPDNFQSRRPNTSFCFLDIRSPGLGDTAMYLCATSRRDRDSQETQYFGPGTRLLVL.

The chain links TRBV7-9 to TRBJ2-7, with D perhaps matching TRBD1 (6 bases). CDR1 SEHNR and CDR2 FQNEAQ come from the germline V gene (reference sequence). The CDR3 runs 14 residues. V shed 3 bases and J shed 2 bases, with 11 bases lying between them. CDR3: CASSFTGIPYEQYF. The CDR3 bases are TGTGCCAGCAGCTTTACAGGGATCCCCTACGAGCAGTACTTC.

The rearrangement links TRBV28 to TRBJ2-7; the D gene is possibly TRBD1 (6 bases). The CDR3 runs 13 residues. Germline V CDR1 and CDR2: MDHEN, SYDVKM. Trimming took 8 bases from V and 5 from J, leaving 16 bases between them. The CDR3 is CASATTGYHEQYF. The DNA of the CDR3 is TGTGCCAGCGCCACAACAGGGTACCACGAGCAGTACTTC.

The rearrangement joins TRBV6-5 to TRBJ1-4; 8 nucleotides match TRBD1. V was clipped by 0 bases and J by 4 bases; unmatched bases: 4. Germline values: CDR1 MNHEY, CDR2 SVGAGI. This CDR3 comprises 16 residues. As DNA, the CDR3 is TGTGCCAGCAGTTACTCGAAAGGACAGGGTAATGAAAAACTGTTTTTT. This codes for CASSYSKGQGNEKLFF.

The rearrangement links TRBV7-9 to TRBJ2-1, with D perhaps matching TRBD1 (5 bases). The CDR3 length is 14 residues. V dropped 7 bases and J dropped 0 bases, with 10 bases sitting between them. CDR1 is SEHNR, CDR2 FQNEAQ, per germline (reference sequence). Here the CDR3 reads CASTPGRSYNEQFF. CDR3 nucleotide sequence: TGTGCCAGCACCCCAGGGCGCTCCTACAATGAGCAGTTCTTC.

The rearrangement links TRBV4-3 to TRBJ2-3; 13 bases agree with TRBD2. The length of the CDR3 is 17 residues. Germline V gives CDR1 LGHNA, CDR2 YSLEER. The junction had 2 bases not matched to a gene; V was cut back by 0 bases and J by 2 bases. The CDR3 nucleotides are TGCGCCAGCAGCCAAGACGGACTAGCGGGGGACACAGATACGCAGTATTTT. Encoded protein: CASSQDGLAGDTDTQYF.

V gene TRBV27 combines with J gene TRBJ2-7; possibly TRBD2 for D (6 bases). Germline assignment: CDR1 MNHEY and CDR2 SMNVEV (reference sequence). The CDR3 covers 14 residues. Trimming stripped 4 bases from V and 2 bases from J, with 12 bases between. The CDR3 spells CASSSPSGAYEQYF. CDR3 bases: TGTGCCAGCAGTTCTCCCTCGGGGGCCTACGAGCAGTACTTC.

The genes are TRBV6-5 and TRBJ2-2; D not resolved. Trimming removed 3 bases at V and 4 bases at J, with 15 bases between. CDR3 length: 16 amino acids. The germline V gene encodes CDR1 MNHEY and CDR2 SVGAGI. In DNA, the CDR3 is TGTGCCAGCAGTTATATTAACCAGTTCGTCACCGGGGAGCTGTTTTTT. It is translated as CASSYINQFVTGELFF.

The chain combines TRBV29-1 with TRBJ2-3; perhaps TRBD1 as D (6 bases). The germline gives CDR1 SQVTM, CDR2 ANQGSEA. The CDR3 contains 13 residues. Trimming stripped 6 bases from V and 3 bases from J, with 13 bases between. CDR3 residues: CSVPQGFTDTQYF. The CDR3 DNA reads TGCAGCGTGCCACAGGGTTTTACAGATACGCAGTATTTT.

This chain connects TRBV4-3 to TRBJ1-1; D possibly corresponds to TRBD1 (5 bases). CDR3 length: 16 residues. With 1 base removed from V and 0 bases from J, the gap between germline ends came to 12 bases. Germline CDR1 and CDR2: LGHNA and YSLEER. The CDR3 DNA is TGCGCCAGCAGCCAAGCCAAGGACATCATGAACACTGAAGCTTTCTTT. Translating gives CASSQAKDIMNTEAFF.

This chain joins TRBV7-2 and TRBJ2-5; TRBD2 aligns across 13 bases. The germline V gene encodes CDR1 SGHTA and CDR2 FQGNSA. The CDR3 covers 15 residues. The ends lost 4 bases at V and 4 bases at J; junction bases unmatched: 3. The chain's CDR3 is CASSSRTSGGETQYF. The CDR3 DNA follows: TGTGCCAGCAGCTCCCGGACTAGCGGGGGAGAGACCCAGTACTTC.

This chain joins TRBV6-1 and TRBJ1-2; D is uncertain. Germline lookup yields CDR1 MNHNS and CDR2 SASEGT. CDR3 length: 17 amino acids. The V and J ends lost 3 bases and 3 bases respectively, with 20 bases between them. This CDR3 is CASSEPFGALFDYGYTF. The CDR3 DNA reads TGTGCCAGCAGTGAGCCGTTCGGTGCGCTCTTTGACTATGGCTACACCTTC.

This chain links TRBV7-2 with TRBJ2-7; 9 bases line up with TRBD2. The length of the CDR3 is 16 residues. CDR1 is SGHTA, CDR2 FQGNSA, per germline. V dropped 4 bases and J dropped 4; count of bases not matched to a gene: 11. CDR3: CASSSRSCGREYEQYF. Here the CDR3 DNA reads TGTGCCAGCAGCTCCCGCTCGTGCGGGAGGGAATACGAGCAGTACTTC.